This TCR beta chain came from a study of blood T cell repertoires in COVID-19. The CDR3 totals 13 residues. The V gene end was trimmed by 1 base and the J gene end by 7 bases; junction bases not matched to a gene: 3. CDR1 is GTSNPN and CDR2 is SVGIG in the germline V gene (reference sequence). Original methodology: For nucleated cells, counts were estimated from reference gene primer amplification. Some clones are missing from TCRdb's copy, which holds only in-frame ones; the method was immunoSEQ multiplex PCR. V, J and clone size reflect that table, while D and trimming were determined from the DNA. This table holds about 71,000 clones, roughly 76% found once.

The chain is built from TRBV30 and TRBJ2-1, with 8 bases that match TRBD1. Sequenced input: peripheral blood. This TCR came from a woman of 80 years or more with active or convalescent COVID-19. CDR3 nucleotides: TGTGCCTGGAGTGGGACAGGGTGGAATGAGCAGTTCTTC. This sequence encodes CAWSGTGWNEQFF.